This passage covers 32 T cell receptor beta chains from one sample sequenced in a study of blood T cells in healthy people across ages. The use of a sample-barcoded 5' primer and a J-beta primer mix characterized a second PCR of about 7 to 12 cycles. TCRdb passed the 5' RACE reads through MiXCR, listing each CDR3 protein once. The table shows fewer than 2,000,000 distinct CDR3 sequences, with roughly two fifths occurring only once. The specimen was blood. The receptors originated from a human donor in good health.

The rearrangement links TRBV29-1 to TRBJ2-3; TRBD2 matches at 8 bases. The CDR3 runs to 15 residues. V was clipped by 6 bases and J by 4 bases; unmatched bases: 12. Germline-derived CDR1 and CDR2 are SQVTM and ANQGSEA. CDR3 in DNA: TGCAGCGTCGAACGACTAGCGCAACTCCCAGATACGCAGTATTTT. It yields the protein CSVERLAQLPDTQYF.

The chain links TRBV3-1 to TRBJ1-1, with a possible D match to TRBD1 (5 bases). The CDR3 is 15 residues long. V was cut by 7 bases and J by 4 bases, with 19 bases left in between. Germline CDR1 LGHDT, CDR2 YNNKEL (reference sequence). This chain's CDR3 is CASTLAGSLSTEAFF. The DNA of the CDR3 is TGTGCCAGCACCTTAGCAGGGTCTCTTAGCACTGAAGCTTTCTTT.

The J gene is TRBJ2-1, the V gene TRBV4-2, with 7 bases matching TRBD2. There are 15 residues in the CDR3. Germline trimming cut 6 bases from V and 8 bases from J; bases unmatched to any gene: 13. Germline assignment: CDR1 LGHNA and CDR2 YNFKEQ. The CDR3 sequence: CASRFIGGGMDEQFF. The CDR3 region has the DNA TGTGCCAGCAGGTTTATCGGCGGGGGAATGGATGAGCAGTTCTTC.

J is TRBJ1-5 and V is TRBV12-3 or TRBV12-4; maybe TRBD1 (6 bases). The CDR3 contains 14 residues. Deletions cut 5 bases from V and 8 bases from J, with 16 bases between. The CDR3 is CASSPGQPHEPQHF. CDR3 DNA: TGTGCCAGCAGTCCCGGACAGCCGCATGAGCCCCAGCATTTT.

This clonotype appeared a few times. This sequence joins TRBV7-8 and TRBJ2-1, with unresolved D. The CDR3 consists of 16 residues. The germline V gene has CDR1 SGHVS and CDR2 FQNEAQ. Trimming took off 5 bases at V and 5 bases at J, with 19 bases between the two ends. For the CDR3, the DNA is TGTGCCAGCAGCCCGATTCACGCGCCGCTACACAATGAGCAGTTCTTC. This codes for CASSPIHAPLHNEQFF.

This chain links TRBV20-1 with TRBJ1-4; 7 bases line up with TRBD1. Trimming removed 4 bases from V and 5 bases from J; junction bases left unmatched: 7. CDR1 and CDR2 (germline): DFQATT, SNEGSKA (reference sequence). The length of the CDR3 is 14 residues. The CDR3 region is CSAKTDRVNEKLFF. The DNA of the CDR3 is TGCAGTGCTAAAACCGACAGGGTAAATGAAAAACTGTTTTTT.

The chain employs TRBV4-3 and TRBJ2-1, with 8 bases lining up with TRBD2. V shed 0 bases and J 7 bases; nucleotides not matched to a gene: 8. Germline assignment: CDR1 LGHNA and CDR2 YSLEER. The CDR3 loop spans 16 amino acids. CDR3 protein: CASSQDWASGSNEQFF. CDR3 DNA sequence: TGCGCCAGCAGCCAAGATTGGGCTAGCGGGTCAAATGAGCAGTTCTTC.

Only a few counts were recorded for this clonotype. The V and J genes are TRBV3-1 and TRBJ2-7, with 7 bases identical to TRBD1. J gave up 4 bases and V 3 bases, and 3 bases lay outside the gene matches. Germline CDR1 reads LGHDT; CDR2 reads YNNKEL (reference sequence). The CDR3 is 13 residues long. The CDR3 DNA follows: TGTGCCAGCAGCCACGTGACAGGGTACGAGCAGTACTTC. It codes for CASSHVTGYEQYF.

The sample holds a few counts of this clonotype. The rearrangement joins TRBV15 to TRBJ1-5; D might be TRBD1 (5 bases). V gave up 0 bases and J gave up 2 bases, with 8 bases separating them. This CDR3 has 15 residues. CDR1 is LNHNV and CDR2 is YYDKDF in the germline V gene (reference sequence). The CDR3 DNA reads as TGTGCCACCAGCAGAGAGGGGGGTGGCAATCAGCCCCAGCATTTT. It codes for CATSREGGGNQPQHF.

The chain links TRBV3-1 to TRBJ2-3, with TRBD1 matching over 7 bases. In germline, CDR1 is LGHDT, CDR2 YNNKEL (reference sequence). J gave up 0 bases and V 0 bases, and 3 bases lay outside the gene matches. The CDR3 contains 16 residues. CDR3 nucleotides: TGTGCCAGCAGCCAAGACAGGACAGGTAGCACAGATACGCAGTATTTT. Residues: CASSQDRTGSTDTQYF.

This chain uses TRBV7-6 with TRBJ2-7, with D tentatively TRBD1 (5 bases). Germline V gives CDR1 SGHVS, CDR2 FNYEAQ. This CDR3 is built from 15 residues. V dropped 2 bases and J dropped 2 bases, with 13 bases sitting between them. The CDR3 nucleotides read TGTGCCAGCAGCTTAAGTAGGGGCAGGGCCTACGAGCAGTACTTC. Translated, it gives CASSLSRGRAYEQYF.

This clonotype was observed a handful of times. V usage is TRBV20-1 and J usage is TRBJ1-2; D remains ambiguous. The ends were cut back, 5 bases at V and 5 bases at J, with 12 bases in the middle. The CDR3 is 12 amino acids. Germline V gene data show CDR1 as DFQATT and CDR2 as SNEGSKA (reference sequence). CDR3 loop: CSALKTEYGYTF. In nucleotides, the CDR3 is TGCAGTGCTCTTAAAACAGAATATGGCTACACCTTC.

V gene TRBV5-1 combines with J gene TRBJ2-7, with D unclear. Germline CDR1 SGHRS, CDR2 YFSETQ. The CDR3 length is 12 residues. Between the trimmed V and J ends, which lost 3 bases and 3 bases, there was a span of 7 bases. The CDR3: CASSYTNYEQYF. CDR3 DNA sequence: TGCGCCAGCAGCTATACTAACTACGAGCAGTACTTC.

This clonotype has just a few counts. The chain carries TRBV6-5 and TRBJ1-1; 9 bases agree with TRBD1. The V and J ends lost 4 bases and 2 bases, in that order; junction bases with no gene match: 5. The CDR3 totals 15 residues. Germline CDR1 MNHEY, CDR2 SVGAGI. The CDR3 region is CASSLGTGINTEAFF. CDR3 nucleotides: TGTGCCAGCAGTTTGGGGACAGGGATAAACACTGAAGCTTTCTTT.

The chain couples TRBV4-3 to TRBJ2-7, with TRBD1 matching over 8 bases. Germline assignment: CDR1 LGHNA and CDR2 YSLEER. There are 18 residues in the CDR3. V dropped 0 bases and J dropped 1; count of bases not matched to a gene: 11. CDR3 region: CASSQDRLGQGASYEQYF. Here the CDR3 DNA reads TGCGCCAGCAGCCAAGACCGATTGGGGCAGGGGGCTTCCTACGAGCAGTACTTC.

This chain joins TRBV29-1 and TRBJ2-7; TRBD1 aligns across 8 bases. Germline V lookup: CDR1 SQVTM, CDR2 ANQGSEA. The CDR3 length is 12 residues. V trimming: 8 bases; J trimming: 11 bases; junction bases outside the gene matches: 14. The DNA of the CDR3 is TGCAGCACGGAAGGACAGGGCGGATCAAAGTACTTC. Its translation is CSTEGQGGSKYF.

The chain recombines TRBV7-3 with TRBJ1-6; D possibly corresponds to TRBD1 (5 bases). CDR3 length equals 13 residues. CDR1 and CDR2 from the germline V gene are SGHTA and FQGTGA. V lost 4 bases, J lost 10 bases, and 11 bases lay in between. CDR3 DNA: TGTGCCAGCAGCTCAAACGAGGGGTCACCCCTCCACTTT. Translating it yields CASSSNEGSPLHF. Full variable domain (outside the CDR3, taken from reference TRBV7-3 and TRBJ1-6): GAGVSQTPSNKVTEKGKYVELRCDPISGHTALYWYRQSLGQGPEFLIYFQGTGAADDSGLPNDRFFAVRPEGSVSTLKIQRTERGDSAVYLCASSSNEGSPLHFGNGTRLTVT.

V gene TRBV27 combines with J gene TRBJ2-7; D might be TRBD1 (5 bases). Trimming removed 4 bases from V and 0 bases from J, with 10 bases in between. The CDR3 is 14 amino acids. CDR1 MNHEY and CDR2 SMNVEV come from the germline V gene (reference sequence). CDR3 residues: CASSSRVHSYEQYF. CDR3 nucleotides: TGTGCCAGCAGTTCCAGGGTCCACTCCTACGAGCAGTACTTC.

This rearrangement joins TRBV7-9 to TRBJ1-1; D might be TRBD1 (6 bases). CDR3 size: 15 residues. Trimming shortened V by 5 bases and J by 5 bases, and 18 bases separated the two germline ends. The germline CDR1 and CDR2 sequences are SEHNR and FQNEAQ (reference sequence). The DNA of the CDR3 is TGTGCCAGCAGCCGAACCCCAGGGGTGCGAACTGAAGCTTTCTTT. Its translation: CASSRTPGVRTEAFF. Full variable domain (rest looked up from reference TRBV7-9 and TRBJ1-1): DTGVSQNPRHKITKRGQNVTFRCDPISEHNRLYWYRQTLGQGPEFLTYFQNEAQLEKSRLLSDRFSAERPKGSFSTLEIQRTEQGDSAMYLCASSRTPGVRTEAFFGQGTRLTVV.

This clonotype appeared a few times. J is TRBJ2-7 and V is TRBV4-3; 12 bases fit TRBD2. The V gene end was trimmed by 0 bases and the J gene end by 4 bases; junction bases not matched to a gene: 4. CDR1 and CDR2 (germline): LGHNA, YSLEER. The length of the CDR3 is 16 residues. The CDR3 reads CASSQDLAGGPYEQYF. Here the CDR3 DNA reads TGCGCCAGCAGCCAAGATCTAGCGGGGGGGCCATACGAGCAGTACTTC.

This clonotype has just a few counts. This rearrangement joins TRBV6-5 to TRBJ2-2; D is possibly TRBD2 (5 bases). V shed 5 bases and J shed 7 bases, with 17 bases lying between them. CDR1 is MNHEY and CDR2 is SVGAGI in the germline V gene. The CDR3 length is 15 residues. The CDR3 is CASSPRHLAGGELFF. The CDR3 coding sequence is TGTGCCAGCAGTCCACGGCACCTGGCGGGCGGGGAGCTGTTTTTT.

This chain connects TRBV7-2 to TRBJ2-2; the D gene is possibly TRBD2 (5 bases). The CDR3 is 14 amino acids. The V gene lost 1 base and the J gene lost 9 bases, with 12 bases spanning the gap. Germline values: CDR1 SGHTA, CDR2 FQGNSA. DNA of the CDR3: TGTGCCAGCAGCTTAGACGGAGGAAACCGGGAGCTGTTTTTT. This encodes CASSLDGGNRELFF. Full variable domain (outside the CDR3, taken from reference TRBV7-2 and TRBJ2-2): GAGVSQSPSNKVTEKGKDVELRCDPISGHTALYWYRQSLGQGLEFLIYFQGNSAPDKSGLPSDRFSAERTGGSVSTLTIQRTQQEDSAVYLCASSLDGGNRELFFGEGSRLTVL.

V gene TRBV6-4 combines with J gene TRBJ2-1; 8 bases match TRBD1. J lost 5 bases, V lost 6 bases, and 6 bases had no gene match. The CDR3 consists of 14 residues. CDR1 and CDR2 from the germline V gene are MRHNA and SNTAGT. DNA for the CDR3: TGTGCCAGCAGCGTGGGACAGGAAGACAATGAGCAGTTCTTC. Translated, it gives CASSVGQEDNEQFF.

In the case of this clonotype: One end of the junction is discordant with germline, which a read error may explain. CDR3 residues: CAGSRRLRDAKAEAFF. CDR3 coding DNA: TGTGCCGGCAGCCGACGCCTTCGGGACGCGAAGGCTGAAGCTTTCTTT. The J gene is TRBJ1-1, the V gene TRBV9, with D tentatively TRBD1 (5 bases). CDR1 SGDLS and CDR2 YYNGEE come from the germline V gene. The CDR3 covers 16 residues.

This clonotype was detected a few times. The genes are TRBV29-1 and TRBJ2-5; a weak D match, TRBD1 (6 bases). Trimming shortened V by 5 bases and J by 5 bases, and 12 bases separated the two germline ends. The CDR3 length is 12 residues. The germline V gene encodes CDR1 SQVTM and CDR2 ANQGSEA. The CDR3 here is CSVNRGTETQYF. DNA of the CDR3: TGCAGCGTTAATAGGGGGACGGAGACCCAGTACTTC.

This clonotype was seen a handful of times. The V call is TRBV4-3, the J call TRBJ1-2, with 7 bases matching TRBD1. The V segment lost 2 bases and the J segment 4 bases; nucleotides outside the gene matches: 7. CDR3 size: 15 residues. CDR1 LGHNA and CDR2 YSLEER come from the germline V gene. CDR3 DNA sequence: TGCGCCAGCAGCCAAATGTCCGGGACAGCCTATGGCTACACCTTC. Protein product: CASSQMSGTAYGYTF.

J is TRBJ1-2 and V is TRBV20-1, with TRBD1 matching over 7 bases. After removal of 0 bases from V and 5 bases from J, the junction contained 12 bases not matched to a gene. CDR1 DFQATT and CDR2 SNEGSKA come from the germline V gene (reference sequence). The CDR3 is made up of 16 amino acids. This CDR3 is CSARDFGRGQAYGYTF. CDR3 coding DNA: TGCAGTGCTAGAGATTTCGGGAGAGGACAGGCGTATGGCTACACCTTC.

This rearrangement joins TRBV7-2 to TRBJ2-1; no clear D. The V and J ends lost 5 bases and 4 bases respectively, with 15 bases between them. The CDR3 is made up of 15 amino acids. Germline CDR1 is SGHTA and CDR2 is FQGNSA. CDR3 region: CASSAEYSLYNEQFF. CDR3 DNA sequence: TGTGCCAGCAGCGCTGAATACAGCCTTTACAATGAGCAGTTCTTC.

This chain connects TRBV29-1 to TRBJ2-6, with a tentative D call TRBD2 (5 bases). The length of the CDR3 is 15 residues. The germline CDR1 and CDR2 sequences are SQVTM and ANQGSEA. Trimming stripped 4 bases from V and 1 base from J, with 11 bases between. CDR3 loop: CSVGEGRSGANVLTF. The DNA for the CDR3 is TGCAGCGTTGGAGAGGGTCGGTCTGGGGCCAACGTCCTGACTTTC. Full variable domain (rest looked up from reference TRBV29-1 and TRBJ2-6): SAVISQKPSRDICQRGTSLTIQCQVDSQVTMMFWYRQQPGQSLTLIATANQGSEATYESGFVIDKFPISRPNLTFSTLTVSNMSPEDSSIYLCSVGEGRSGANVLTFGAGSRLTVL.

This chain joins TRBV5-1 and TRBJ2-1; weak D call: TRBD1 (6 bases). The V gene's germline CDR1 is SGHRS and CDR2 YFSETQ. The CDR3 is 15 amino acids. Trimming pared 2 bases from V and 3 bases from J, leaving 12 bases between. CDR3 region: CASSFRQAGYNEQFF. The CDR3 DNA follows: TGCGCCAGCAGCTTCAGACAGGCCGGCTACAATGAGCAGTTCTTC.

V and J are TRBV18 and TRBJ2-3, with D tentatively TRBD1 (5 bases). The CDR3 is 16 amino acids. From germline, CDR1 is KGHSH and CDR2 LQKENI. Deletions cut 0 bases from V and 1 base from J, with 11 bases between. The CDR3 protein is CASSPPKGVGTDTQYF. The CDR3, as DNA: TGTGCCAGCTCACCACCGAAAGGGGTAGGCACAGATACGCAGTATTTT.

The V and J genes are TRBV12-3 or TRBV12-4 and TRBJ2-5; no clear D. The DNA matches TRBJ2-7 better at its end, which makes the J call doubtful. The CDR3 covers 14 residues. The CDR3: CASSLLELGREQYF. The CDR3 DNA follows: TGTGCCAGCAGTTTACTTGAGTTAGGCCGCGAGCAGTACTTC.